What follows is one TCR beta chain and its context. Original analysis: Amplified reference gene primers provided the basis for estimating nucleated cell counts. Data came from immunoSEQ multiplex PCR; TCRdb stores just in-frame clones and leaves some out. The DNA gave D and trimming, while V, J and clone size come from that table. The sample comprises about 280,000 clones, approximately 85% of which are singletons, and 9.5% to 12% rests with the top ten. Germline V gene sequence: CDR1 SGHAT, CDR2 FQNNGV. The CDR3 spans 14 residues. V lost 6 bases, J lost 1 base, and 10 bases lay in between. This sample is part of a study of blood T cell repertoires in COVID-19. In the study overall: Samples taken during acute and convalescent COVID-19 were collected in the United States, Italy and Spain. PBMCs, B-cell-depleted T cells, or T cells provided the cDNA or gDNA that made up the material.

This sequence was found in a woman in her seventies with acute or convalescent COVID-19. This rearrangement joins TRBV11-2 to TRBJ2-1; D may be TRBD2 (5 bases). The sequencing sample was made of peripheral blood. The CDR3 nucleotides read TGTGCCAGCAGTCGAGAGGGATCCTACAATGAGCAGTTCTTC. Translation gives CASSREGSYNEQFF.